A single sample is the source of the 27 T cell receptor beta chains below, sequenced in a study of shared clonotypes between healthy human individuals. Repertoires were generated with immunoSEQ multiplex PCR, while TCRdb's copy carries only in-frame clones and drops some. The sample holds millions of clones; 85% to 95% are singletons and the top ten take 0.1% to 0.15%. Sequencing was carried out using naive CD4+ T cells sorted from blood. Subset meaning: CD45RA+ positively selected. The source is a man in his late teens or twenties in good health.

The rearrangement uses TRBV1 and TRBJ2-7. TRBV1 represents a pseudogene. The CDR3 spans 13 residues. CDR3 sequence reads: CTSSRPRTYEQYF. Written as DNA, the CDR3 is TGCACCAGCAGCCGACCCCGGACCTACGAGCAGTACTTC.

V and J are TRBV4-1 and TRBJ2-5; a weak D match, TRBD2 (5 bases). Germline V CDR1 and CDR2: MGHRA, YSYEKL. Trimming cost V 0 bases and J 5 bases, with 16 bases left between them. The CDR3 totals 16 residues. The CDR3 loop reads CASSQEVVRGWETQYF. CDR3 nucleotides: TGCGCCAGCAGCCAAGAAGTTGTTCGGGGATGGGAGACCCAGTACTTC.

The rearrangement uses TRBV2 and TRBJ2-7; tentatively, D is TRBD2 (5 bases). This CDR3 spans 13 amino acids. The germline gives CDR1 SNHLY, CDR2 FYNNEI. V was trimmed by 10 bases and J by 0 bases, leaving 13 bases between them. CDR3: CAILPRASYEQYF. DNA of the CDR3: TGTGCCATACTCCCGAGGGCCTCCTACGAGCAGTACTTC.

This clone occurred a few times. The rearrangement uses TRBV7-2 and TRBJ1-6; D may be TRBD1 (5 bases). The CDR3 sequence is 15 residues long. Germline CDR1 and CDR2: SGHTA and FQGNSA. V was clipped by 5 bases and J by 7 bases, with 15 bases between them. For the CDR3, the DNA is TGTGCCAGCAGCCCCGGGGCAGGAGGGAATTCACCCCTCCACTTT. It codes for CASSPGAGGNSPLHF.

This clone has just a few counts. The chain joins TRBV29-1 to TRBJ1-1; D remains unclear. The CDR3 is made up of 12 amino acids. Germline CDR1 reads SQVTM; CDR2 reads ANQGSEA. Trimming pared 3 bases from V and 4 bases from J, leaving 9 bases between. Here the CDR3 DNA reads TGCAGCGTTGAGAGATCTGGCACTGAAGCTTTCTTT. Translating gives CSVERSGTEAFF.

The sample holds one count of this clone. Here the CDR3 reads CAGAFQGTEAFF. DNA of the CDR3: TGTGCCGGTGCATTCCAGGGCACTGAAGCTTTCTTT. V gene TRBV6-6 combines with J gene TRBJ1-1; possibly TRBD1 for D (5 bases). V was cut by 11 bases and J by 4 bases, with 14 bases left in between. Per germline, CDR1 MNHNY and CDR2 SVGAGI (reference sequence). The CDR3 spans 12 residues.

This chain connects TRBV28 to TRBJ2-2; 12 bases are a match to TRBD2. The V and J ends lost 6 bases and 8 bases, in that order; junction bases with no gene match: 10. Germline values: CDR1 MDHEN, CDR2 SYDVKM. The CDR3 runs to 16 residues. The DNA for the CDR3 is TGTGCCAGCAGCCCGCCGACTAGCGGGGGTTTGGGGGAGCTGTTTTTT. Its protein product is CASSPPTSGGLGELFF. Full variable domain (missing parts from reference TRBV28 and TRBJ2-2): DVKVTQSSRYLVKRTGEKVFLECVQDMDHENMFWYRQDPGLGLRLIYFSYDVKMKEKGDIPEGYSVSREKKERFSLILESASTNQTSMYLCASSPPTSGGLGELFFGEGSRLTVL.

This clone was seen more than once but under ten times. This same CDR3 is encoded by further DNA sequences in the sample. This sequence joins TRBV10-3 and TRBJ2-3; maybe TRBD2 (6 bases). The germline CDR1 and CDR2 sequences are ENHRY and SYGVKD. V lost 6 bases and J 3 bases, leaving 7 bases between the germline ends. This CDR3 is built from 12 residues. CDR3 region: CAISGGTDTQYF. The CDR3 nucleotides read TGTGCCATCAGCGGGGGAACAGATACGCAGTATTTT.

This clone was seen only once. J is TRBJ2-2 and V is TRBV27; D gene unclear. CDR1 and CDR2 (germline): MNHEY, SMNVEV (reference sequence). The V end lost 4 bases, the J end lost 4 bases, and 16 bases lay between the germline ends. The CDR3 sequence is 16 residues long. The CDR3 DNA is TGTGCCAGCAGTTCACAGACCCATCGAGGCACCGGGGAGCTGTTTTTT. Protein: CASSSQTHRGTGELFF.

This chain uses TRBV5-1 with TRBJ2-7; D is undetermined. Per germline, CDR1 SGHRS and CDR2 YFSETQ. This CDR3 has 14 amino acids. V shed 0 bases and J shed 2 bases, with 9 bases lying between them. The CDR3 region has the DNA TGCGCCAGCAGCTTGGCCGACTGGACCTACGAGCAGTACTTC. It encodes CASSLADWTYEQYF. The complete variable domain, with remaining parts taken from reference TRBV5-1 and TRBJ2-7, reads KAGVTQTPRYLIKTRGQQVTLSCSPISGHRSVSWYQQTPGQGLQFLFEYFSETQRNKGNFPGRFSGRQFSNSRSEMNVSTLELGDSALYLCASSLADWTYEQYFGPGTRLTVT.

The V and J genes are TRBV10-3 and TRBJ2-5, with 9 bases lining up with TRBD2. Germline assignment: CDR1 ENHRY and CDR2 SYGVKD. V gave up 3 bases and J gave up 5 bases; unmatched junction bases: 7. CDR3 length: 15 amino acids. The CDR3 sequence: CAISDRGRAGETQYF. CDR3 sequence (DNA): TGTGCCATCAGTGACCGCGGGAGGGCCGGCGAGACCCAGTACTTC.

The CDR3 bases are TGTGCCAGCAGTTACGGCGGGAGCTCCTACAATGAGCAGTTCTTC. This translates into CASSYGGSSYNEQFF. This rearrangement joins TRBV6-6 to TRBJ2-1; 7 bases agree with TRBD2. V lost 2 bases to trimming and J lost 0 bases; unmatched junction nucleotides: 1. The CDR3 consists of 15 residues. CDR1 and CDR2 (germline): MNHNY, SVGAGI (reference sequence).

Comment on this clone: Other DNA sequences in the same sample also yield this CDR3. The chain joins TRBV19 to TRBJ2-2, with a weak D call TRBD2 (5 bases). The V gene's germline CDR1 is LNHDA and CDR2 SQIVND (reference sequence). V lost 7 bases and J 5 bases, leaving 5 bases between the germline ends. The length of the CDR3 is 11 residues. The CDR3 spells CASKRTGELFF. The CDR3 nucleotides are TGTGCCAGTAAGCGGACCGGGGAGCTGTTTTTT.

The gene calls are TRBV7-9 and TRBJ2-7, with 7 bases aligning to TRBD2. Unmatched junction bases numbered 3, after V lost 2 bases and J lost 2 bases. The CDR3 runs 14 residues. CDR1 and CDR2 from the germline V gene are SEHNR and FQNEAQ (reference sequence). CDR3 sequence reads: CASSLLGGTYEQYF. The CDR3 bases are TGTGCCAGCAGCTTATTGGGGGGGACCTACGAGCAGTACTTC.

The chain combines TRBV6-5 with TRBJ2-3; 10 bases match TRBD2. J gave up 2 bases and V 2 bases, and 4 bases lay outside the gene matches. The CDR3 runs to 16 residues. Germline V gives CDR1 MNHEY, CDR2 SVGAGI. The CDR3 coding sequence is TGTGCCAGCAGTTACGCTAGCGGGGGAAACACAGATACGCAGTATTTT. Residues: CASSYASGGNTDTQYF.

The chain combines TRBV18 with TRBJ1-5; TRBD1 agrees at 8 bases. CDR3 length equals 15 residues. Germline V gene lookup returns CDR1 KGHSH and CDR2 LQKENI. The V segment lost 5 bases and the J segment 4 bases; nucleotides outside the gene matches: 7. The CDR3 nucleotides are TGTGCCAGCTCAGCAGGACAGGGAGGGAATCAGCCCCAGCATTTT. It specifies CASSAGQGGNQPQHF.

The V and J genes are TRBV27 and TRBJ1-3; D not certain. CDR3 length equals 15 residues. V dropped 5 bases and J dropped 0 bases, with 11 bases sitting between them. The V gene's germline CDR1 is MNHEY and CDR2 SMNVEV (reference sequence). CDR3 in DNA: TGTGCCAGCAGTCCGAGTCCGCGCTCTGGAAACACCATATATTTT. Translated, it gives CASSPSPRSGNTIYF.

The J gene is TRBJ1-6, the V gene TRBV10-3, with 10 bases that match TRBD1. The V segment lost 10 bases and the J segment 6 bases; nucleotides outside the gene matches: 6. In germline, CDR1 is ENHRY, CDR2 SYGVKD. This CDR3 has 14 amino acids. CDR3 sequence reads: CATDRDRGNSPLHF. The DNA of the CDR3 is TGTGCCACCGACCGGGACAGGGGTAATTCACCCCTCCACTTT.

Comment on this clone: The junction departs from the called germline gene at one end, perhaps through a read error. The genes are TRBV7-3 and TRBJ2-2, with 9 bases identical to TRBD2. The germline CDR1 and CDR2 sequences are SGHTA and FQGTGA. The CDR3 sequence is 15 residues long. CDR3 residues: CPSSLAGGPTGELFF. The CDR3 DNA sequence: TGTCCCAGCAGCTTGGCGGGGGGGCCCACCGGGGAGCTGTTTTTT.

The chain has TRBV11-2 and TRBJ2-4, with D possibly being TRBD1 (6 bases). The CDR3 consists of 19 residues. Deletions cut 0 bases from V and 0 bases from J, with 18 bases between. The germline V gene has CDR1 SGHAT and CDR2 FQNNGV. This CDR3 reads CASSLDQSMTGLAKNIQYF. Here the CDR3 DNA reads TGTGCCAGCAGCTTAGATCAAAGTATGACAGGTCTAGCCAAAAACATTCAGTACTTC.

The chain uses TRBV6-5 and TRBJ2-1; D remains ambiguous. The germline V gene has CDR1 MNHEY and CDR2 SVGAGI. V was pared by 2 bases and J by 0 bases, with 8 bases between. The CDR3 loop spans 15 amino acids. CDR3 bases: TGTGCCAGCAGTTACAGGGCAAGCTCCTACAATGAGCAGTTCTTC. Protein: CASSYRASSYNEQFF.

The chain carries TRBV7-3 and TRBJ2-1, with 9 bases aligning to TRBD1. Germline trimming cut 5 bases from V and 7 bases from J; bases unmatched to any gene: 6. This CDR3 is built from 14 residues. CDR1 and CDR2 (germline): SGHTA, FQGTGA. Here the CDR3 DNA reads TGTGCCAGCAGCCCGTGGGACAGGGAAAATGAGCAGTTCTTC. It yields the protein CASSPWDRENEQFF.

The chain couples TRBV7-2 to TRBJ2-7, with TRBD2 matching over 7 bases. With 5 bases clipped from V and 3 bases from J, the junction kept 10 bases outside the gene matches. Per the germline V gene, CDR1 is SGHTA and CDR2 is FQGNSA. The CDR3 is made up of 15 amino acids. CDR3 sequence reads: CASSTIAGVLYEQYF. CDR3 nucleotides: TGTGCCAGCAGCACTATAGCGGGTGTCCTCTACGAGCAGTACTTC.

To note about this clone: Distinct nucleotide sequences in the sample also encode this CDR3. The V gene is TRBV18, the J gene TRBJ2-5, with a weak D call TRBD2 (5 bases). The CDR3 is 13 residues long. Looked up from germline, CDR1 is KGHSH and CDR2 is LQKENI. V lost 3 bases to trimming and J lost 2 bases, with 7 bases between them. This CDR3 reads CASSPRAQETQYF. CDR3 DNA sequence: TGTGCCAGCTCACCGAGGGCTCAAGAGACCCAGTACTTC. The complete variable domain, with remaining parts taken from reference TRBV18 and TRBJ2-5, reads NAGVMQNPRHLVRRRGQEARLRCSPMKGHSHVYWYRQLPEEGLKFMVYLQKENIIDESGMPKERFSAEFPKEGPSILRIQQVVRGDSAAYFCASSPRAQETQYFGPGTRLLVL.

The rearrangement uses TRBV15 and TRBJ2-3, with 10 bases lining up with TRBD2. There are 14 residues in the CDR3. Trimming at V came to 4 bases and at J to 7 bases, leaving 5 bases not matched to a gene. CDR1 LNHNV and CDR2 YYDKDF come from the germline V gene (reference sequence). The CDR3 here is CATSKAGGHYTQYF. The CDR3 coding sequence is TGTGCCACCAGCAAAGCGGGAGGGCACTATACGCAGTATTTT.

This clone has just one count. The rearrangement uses TRBV7-9 and TRBJ1-1, with D possibly matching TRBD1 (5 bases). The CDR3 runs to 14 residues. V was trimmed by 7 bases and J by 1 base, leaving 13 bases between them. CDR1 SEHNR and CDR2 FQNEAQ come from the germline V gene (reference sequence). The CDR3 loop reads CASTYWGENTEAFF. The CDR3 coding sequence is TGTGCCAGCACCTACTGGGGGGAGAACACTGAAGCTTTCTTT.

This chain uses TRBV18 with TRBJ2-5; TRBD2 agrees at 7 bases. The germline CDR1 and CDR2 sequences are KGHSH and LQKENI. Trimming took 6 bases from V and 0 from J; bases not matched to a gene: 7. The CDR3 extends over 15 amino acids. The CDR3 spells CASSQDGGYQETQYF. For the CDR3, the DNA is TGTGCCAGCTCGCAGGACGGGGGGTACCAAGAGACCCAGTACTTC.